The rows below give T cell receptor beta chains drawn from one sample of a study of cytotoxic CD8 clonotypes in ibrutinib-treated CLL. TCRdb's copy holds only in-frame clones and misses some; the assay was immunoSEQ multiplex PCR. The sample shows nearly 300,000 clones, 60% to 80% of them seen only once. The source was PBMCs, collected at disease progression, from a patient treated with ibrutinib. The receptors were sampled from a human donor with chronic lymphocytic leukemia. Each CDR3 is given with its conserved first and last residue. A D gene is named only where the DNA matches it firmly. Clone size is shown for a subset of rows, as once, few, many or a class of expanded clone.

V	size	J	D	DNA	CDR3
TRBV5-1	.	TRBJ2-7	TRBD1	TGCGCCAGCAGCTTAGTGGGACAGGACTACGAGCAGTACTTC	CASSLVGQDYEQYF
TRBV28	few	TRBJ2-5	.	TGTGCCAGCAGCTGCCAGGGAGGTCCAAGGGAGACCCAGTACTTC	CASSCQGGPRETQYF
TRBV5-1	.	TRBJ2-1	.	TGCGCCAGCAGCTTGGACTTTATCAATGAGCAGTTCTTC	CASSLDFINEQFF
TRBV4-1	.	TRBJ2-5	.	TGCGCCAGCAGCCAACCAGACAGGCCGGTAGAGACCCAGTACTTC	CASSQPDRPVETQYF
TRBV29-1	.	TRBJ1-2	.	TGCAGCGTTGACCCAGGGAGGGGCTATGGCTACACCTTC	CSVDPGRGYGYTF
TRBV10-1	once	TRBJ2-3	.	TGCGCCAGCAGTGCCAGGAGCACAGATACGCAGTATTTT	CASSARSTDTQYF
TRBV25-1	.	TRBJ2-4	TRBD1	TGTGCCAGCAGTGCTCACACCGGGACAGGGGTAGCCAAAAACATTCAGTACTTC	CASSAHTGTGVAKNIQYF
TRBV29-1	.	TRBJ1-2	.	TGCAGCGTTAGATGGAACGGCTATGGCTACACCTTC	CSVRWNGYGYTF
TRBV7-9	few	TRBJ1-3	.	TGTGCCAGCAGCTTACTTTGGCAGGAAAACTCTGGAAACACCATATATTTT	CASSLLWQENSGNTIYF
TRBV28	few	TRBJ2-1	.	TGTGCCAGCAGCACATACAATGAGCAGTTCTTC	CASSTYNEQFF
TRBV11-2	.	TRBJ2-7	.	TGTGCCAGCAGCTTAGATCGACTCTCCTACGAGCAGTACTTC	CASSLDRLSYEQYF